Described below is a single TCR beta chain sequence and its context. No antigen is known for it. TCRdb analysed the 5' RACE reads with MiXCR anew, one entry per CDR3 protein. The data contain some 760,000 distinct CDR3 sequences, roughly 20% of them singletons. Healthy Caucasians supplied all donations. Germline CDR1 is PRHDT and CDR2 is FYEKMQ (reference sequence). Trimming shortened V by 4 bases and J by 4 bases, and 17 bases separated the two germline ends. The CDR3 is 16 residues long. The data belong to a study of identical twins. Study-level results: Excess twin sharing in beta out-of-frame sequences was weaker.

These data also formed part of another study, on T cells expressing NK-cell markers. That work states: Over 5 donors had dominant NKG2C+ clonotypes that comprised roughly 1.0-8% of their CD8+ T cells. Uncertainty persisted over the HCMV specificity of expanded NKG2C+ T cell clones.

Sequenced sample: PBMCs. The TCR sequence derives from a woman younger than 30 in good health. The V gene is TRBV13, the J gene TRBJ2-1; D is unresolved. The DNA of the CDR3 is TGTGCCAGCAGCTCCCCCGAACAGAAGAAATACAATGAGCAGTTCTTC. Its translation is CASSSPEQKKYNEQFF. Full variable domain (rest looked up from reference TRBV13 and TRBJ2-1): AAGVIQSPRHLIKEKRETATLKCYPIPRHDTVYWYQQGPGQDPQFLISFYEKMQSDKGSIPDRFSAQQFSDYHSELNMSSLELGDSALYFCASSSPEQKKYNEQFFGPGTRLTVL.